The clone carrying this T cell receptor beta chain was counted only a few times. Enrolment of Seattle patients took place during active infection, and they were followed longitudinally. This CDR3 region has 16 residues. The V gene's germline CDR1 is SQVTM and CDR2 ANQGSEA. V lost 1 base and J lost 3; bases outside the gene matches: 5. In the original analysis: Using reference gene primer amplification, nucleated cell counts were estimated. Clones were read by immunoSEQ multiplex PCR, and TCRdb kept only the in-frame ones, dropping some. That table supplies the V and J calls and clone size; D and trimming were determined from the DNA. The sample gives about 97,000 clones, around 87% of which show up once; about 5.7% is in the top ten. This specimen comes from a study of blood T cell repertoires in COVID-19. Background on the study: The study drew acute and convalescent COVID-19 samples from the United States, Italy and Spain. T cells, B-cell-depleted T cells, or PBMCs supplied cDNA or gDNA.

Material for sequencing was peripheral blood. The gene calls are TRBV29-1 and TRBJ2-2; 10 nucleotides match TRBD1. The sequence was obtained from a woman between 45 and 60 years old with COVID-19, enrolled during active disease. CDR3 sequence (DNA): TGCAGCGTTGAAGGCCGGGACAGGGGTTACACCGGGGAGCTGTTTTTT. Residues: CSVEGRDRGYTGELFF.